A single sample is the source of the 8 T cell receptor beta chains below, sequenced in a study of blood T cell repertoires in COVID-19. Repertoires were generated with immunoSEQ multiplex PCR, while TCRdb's copy carries only in-frame clones and drops some. The table records a few hundred thousand clones, approximately 85% of them present only once. The sample comprised PBMCs or T cells enriched from blood (not recorded which). The receptors shown here come from a man under 40 who had recovered from COVID-19.

This rearrangement joins TRBV3-1 (or the pseudogene TRBV3-2) to TRBJ1-1, with no clear D. The CDR3 is made up of 15 amino acids. Germline loops: CDR1 LGHDT, CDR2 YNNKEL (reference sequence). Trimming took 6 bases from V and 2 from J, leaving 16 bases between them. The CDR3 DNA sequence: TGTGCCAGCAGTAAAGGGAGTGCGCTTAACACTGAAGCTTTCTTT. Translated: CASSKGSALNTEAFF.

There are a few counts of this clone. The rearrangement uses TRBV10-3 and TRBJ2-7; D is perhaps TRBD1 (6 bases). Per germline, CDR1 ENHRY and CDR2 SYGVKD. CDR3 length: 14 amino acids. Trimming removed 6 bases at V and 1 base at J, with 13 bases between. This chain's CDR3 is CAISQDSESYEQYF. CDR3 DNA: TGTGCCATCAGCCAGGACAGCGAATCCTACGAGCAGTACTTC.

The chain recombines TRBV7-3 with TRBJ2-3, with 10 bases that match TRBD2. J lost 6 bases, V lost 6 bases, and 6 bases had no gene match. The CDR3 loop spans 14 amino acids. The germline CDR1 and CDR2 sequences are SGHTA and FQGTGA. The CDR3 region has the DNA TGTGCCAGCAGGTCTAGCGGGGGTTTCGATACGCAGTATTTT. Amino acids: CASRSSGGFDTQYF.

The DNA of the CDR3 is TGTGCCAGCAACTTGACAGGGTTCGAGCAGTACTTC. Its translation is CASNLTGFEQYF. The chain links TRBV27 to TRBJ2-7; 7 bases are shared with TRBD1. Germline CDR1 and CDR2: MNHEY and SMNVEV (reference sequence). There are 12 residues in the CDR3. Trimming removed 7 bases from V and 6 bases from J; junction bases left unmatched: 6.

The chain employs TRBV19 and TRBJ1-2, with TRBD1 matching over 10 bases. Germline lookup yields CDR1 LNHDA and CDR2 SQIVND (reference sequence). The CDR3 loop spans 15 amino acids. Losses at the gene ends were 1 base for V and 7 bases for J; bases not matched to a gene: 6. The CDR3 spells CASSIGRDRGSGYTF. The DNA of the CDR3 is TGTGCCAGTAGTATAGGCCGGGACAGGGGATCTGGCTACACCTTC.

The V gene is TRBV5-1, the J gene TRBJ1-2; a weak D match, TRBD1 (5 bases). Between the trimmed V and J ends, which lost 1 base and 0 bases, there was a span of 10 bases. The CDR3 is 15 amino acids. Germline loops: CDR1 SGHRS, CDR2 YFSETQ. In DNA, the CDR3 is TGCGCCAGCAGCTTGCGGGGGAATCCTAACTATGGCTACACCTTC. This gives the protein CASSLRGNPNYGYTF.

The CDR3 region is CASSFRQLYSYGYTF. The CDR3 DNA reads TGTGCCAGCAGCTTTAGACAGCTCTACTCCTATGGCTACACCTTC. The chain links TRBV7-2 to TRBJ1-2; perhaps TRBD1 as D (5 bases). The CDR3 totals 15 residues. Germline V gene data show CDR1 as SGHTA and CDR2 as FQGNSA. The V gene lost 3 bases and the J gene lost 4 bases, with 15 bases spanning the gap. Full variable domain (outside the CDR3, taken from reference TRBV7-2 and TRBJ1-2): GAGVSQSPSNKVTEKGKDVELRCDPISGHTALYWYRQSLGQGLEFLIYFQGNSAPDKSGLPSDRFSAERTGGSVSTLTIQRTQQEDSAVYLCASSFRQLYSYGYTFGSGTRLTVV.

This clone was seen just once. The genes are TRBV2 and TRBJ2-5, with D possibly being TRBD2 (6 bases). The V end was cut by 6 bases, the J end by 4 bases, with 21 bases between. Germline V CDR1 and CDR2: SNHLY, FYNNEI. CDR3 length: 16 residues. CDR3 loop: CASSPGLAGSVETQYF. CDR3 coding DNA: TGTGCCAGCAGCCCCGGGTTGGCGGGGTCGGTAGAGACCCAGTACTTC.